The 5 T cell receptor beta chains below come from one sample, sequenced in a study of blood T cell repertoires in acute mononucleosis. Time point meaning: acute infectious mononucleosis, at clinical presentation within 2 weeks of symptom onset (visit 1). The method was immunoSEQ multiplex PCR; TCRdb's version includes in-frame clones alone and lacks a portion of them. The sample consists of 2,000 to 2,500 clones, roughly 29% of them appearing once. The sample in question was EBV YVL epitope tetramer+ CD8+ T cells sorted from PBMCs, obtained during acute infectious mononucleosis. Subset specified: CD8 T cells binding a tetramer with EBV BRLF1 109-117 peptide (YVL-BR). These TCRs come from a woman under 30 with infectious mononucleosis caused by EBV.

This clone has just a few counts. This likely traces to a read error, being one base from a far larger clone. Different DNA sequences within this sample yield the same CDR3. V gene TRBV5-1 combines with J gene TRBJ2-7; TRBD1 aligns across 7 bases. In germline, CDR1 is SGHRS, CDR2 YFSETQ. CDR3 size: 12 residues. The CDR3 is CASSLAGGEQYF. In nucleotides, the CDR3 is TGTGCCAGCAGCTTGGCAGGGGGCGAGCAGTACTTC.

About this clone: At one end the junction does not follow the germline gene, possibly because of a read error. The J gene is TRBJ2-2, the V gene TRBV7-2, with D possibly TRBD1 on 5 matching bases. The CDR3 covers 14 residues. Germline CDR1 and CDR2: SGHTA and FQGNSA. CDR3 amino acids: CASSFDPGYNEQFF. The DNA for the CDR3 is TGTGCCAGCAGCTTCGACCCAGGGTACAATGAGCAGTTTTTT.

The chain is built from TRBV30 and TRBJ2-1; possibly TRBD2 for D (5 bases). Germline CDR1 GTSNPN, CDR2 SVGIG (reference sequence). V shed 8 bases and J shed 4 bases, with 21 bases lying between them. This CDR3 has 15 amino acids. The CDR3 DNA sequence: TGTGCCAGTAATGAGGGAGCGGTACGTTACAATGAGCAGTTCTTC. Translated, it gives CASNEGAVRYNEQFF.

This clone came up many times. The rearrangement uses TRBV4-3 and TRBJ2-7, with TRBD2 matching over 8 bases. The V and J ends lost 2 bases and 5 bases, in that order; junction bases with no gene match: 8. The CDR3 has 15 amino acids. Germline CDR1 reads LGHNA; CDR2 reads YSLEER. The CDR3 here is CASSQPLAGSHEQYF. The CDR3 DNA is TGCGCCAGCAGCCAACCCTTAGCGGGATCCCACGAGCAGTACTTC.

The sample holds a few counts of this clone. This likely traces to a read error, being one base from a far larger clone. V usage is TRBV30 and J usage is TRBJ2-7; a weak D match, TRBD2 (5 bases). Germline V CDR1 and CDR2: GTSNPN, SVGIG (reference sequence). The CDR3 totals 14 residues. V dropped 1 base and J dropped 7 bases, with 17 bases sitting between them. As DNA, the CDR3 is TGTGCCTGGAGTGGGGAGCCTCTATACAATGAGCAGTACTTC. It encodes CAWSGEPLYNEQYF.